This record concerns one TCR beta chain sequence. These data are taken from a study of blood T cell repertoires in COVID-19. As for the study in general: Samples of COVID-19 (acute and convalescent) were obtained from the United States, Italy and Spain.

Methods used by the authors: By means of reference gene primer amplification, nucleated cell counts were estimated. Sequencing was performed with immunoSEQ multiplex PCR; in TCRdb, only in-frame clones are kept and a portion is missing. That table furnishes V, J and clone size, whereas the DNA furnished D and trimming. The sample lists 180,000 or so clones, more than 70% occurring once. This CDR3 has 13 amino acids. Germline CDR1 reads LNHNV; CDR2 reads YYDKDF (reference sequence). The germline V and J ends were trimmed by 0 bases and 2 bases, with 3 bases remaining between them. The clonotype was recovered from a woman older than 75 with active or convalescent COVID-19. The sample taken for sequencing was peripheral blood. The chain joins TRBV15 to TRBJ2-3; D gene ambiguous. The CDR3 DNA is TGTGCCACCAGCAGAGAACTCACAGATACGCAGTATTTT. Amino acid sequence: CATSRELTDTQYF.